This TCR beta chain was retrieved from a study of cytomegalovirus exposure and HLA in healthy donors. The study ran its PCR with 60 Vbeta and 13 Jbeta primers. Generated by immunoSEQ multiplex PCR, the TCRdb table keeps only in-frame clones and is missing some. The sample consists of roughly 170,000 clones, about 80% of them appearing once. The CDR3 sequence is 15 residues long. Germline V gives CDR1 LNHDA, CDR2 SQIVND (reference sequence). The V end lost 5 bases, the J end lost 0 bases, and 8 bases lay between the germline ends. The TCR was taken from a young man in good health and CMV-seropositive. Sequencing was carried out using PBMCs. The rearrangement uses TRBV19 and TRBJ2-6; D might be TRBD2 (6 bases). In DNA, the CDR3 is TGTGCCAGTAGTCCTAGCGACTCTGGGGCCAACGTCCTGACTTTC. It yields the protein CASSPSDSGANVLTF.